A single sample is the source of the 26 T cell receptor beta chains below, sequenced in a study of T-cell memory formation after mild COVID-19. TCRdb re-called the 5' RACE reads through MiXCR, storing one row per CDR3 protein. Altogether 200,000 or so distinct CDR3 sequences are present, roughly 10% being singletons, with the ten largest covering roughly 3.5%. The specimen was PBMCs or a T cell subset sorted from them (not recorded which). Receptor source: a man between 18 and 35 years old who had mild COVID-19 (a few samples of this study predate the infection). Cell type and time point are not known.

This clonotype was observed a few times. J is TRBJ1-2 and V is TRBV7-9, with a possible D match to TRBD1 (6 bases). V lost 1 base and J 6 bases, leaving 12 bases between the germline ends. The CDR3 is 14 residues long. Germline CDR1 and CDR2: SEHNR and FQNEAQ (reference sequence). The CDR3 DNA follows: TGTGCCAGCAGCTTAGGGTGGCAGGGGAATGGCTACACCTTC. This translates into CASSLGWQGNGYTF.

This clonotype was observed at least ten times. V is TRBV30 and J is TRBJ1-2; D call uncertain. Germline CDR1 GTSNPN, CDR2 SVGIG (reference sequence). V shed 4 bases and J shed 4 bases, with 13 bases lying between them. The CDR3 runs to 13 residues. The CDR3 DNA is TGTGCCTGGAAACGAGACCGCCCCTATGGCTACACCTTC. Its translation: CAWKRDRPYGYTF.

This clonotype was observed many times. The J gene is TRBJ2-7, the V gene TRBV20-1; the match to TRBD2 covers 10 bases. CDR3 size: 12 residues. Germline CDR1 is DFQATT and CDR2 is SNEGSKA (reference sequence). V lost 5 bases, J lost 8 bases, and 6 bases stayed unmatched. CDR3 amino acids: CSAVAGGLKQYV. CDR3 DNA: TGCAGTGCTGTAGCGGGGGGTTTAAAGCAGTACGTC.

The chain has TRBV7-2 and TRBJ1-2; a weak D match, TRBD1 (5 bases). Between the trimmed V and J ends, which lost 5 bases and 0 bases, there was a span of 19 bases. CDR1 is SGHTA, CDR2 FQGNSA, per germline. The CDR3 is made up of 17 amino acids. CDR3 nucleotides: TGTGCCAGCAGCGAATACTCCGGGGGGACTACTAACTATGGCTACACCTTC. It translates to CASSEYSGGTTNYGYTF.

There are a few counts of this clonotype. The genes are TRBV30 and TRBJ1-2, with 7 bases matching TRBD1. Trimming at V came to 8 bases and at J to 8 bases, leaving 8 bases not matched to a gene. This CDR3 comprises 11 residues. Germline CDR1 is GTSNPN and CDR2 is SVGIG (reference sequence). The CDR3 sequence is CAGRQGGGYTF. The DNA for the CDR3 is TGTGCCGGAAGACAGGGAGGCGGCTACACCTTC.

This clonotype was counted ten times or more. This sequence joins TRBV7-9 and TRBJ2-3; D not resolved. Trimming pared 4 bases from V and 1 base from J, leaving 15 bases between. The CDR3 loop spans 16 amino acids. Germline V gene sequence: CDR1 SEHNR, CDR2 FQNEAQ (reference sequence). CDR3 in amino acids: CASSSYSAPGTDTQYF. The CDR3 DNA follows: TGTGCCAGCAGCTCCTACTCGGCCCCCGGCACAGATACGCAGTATTTT.

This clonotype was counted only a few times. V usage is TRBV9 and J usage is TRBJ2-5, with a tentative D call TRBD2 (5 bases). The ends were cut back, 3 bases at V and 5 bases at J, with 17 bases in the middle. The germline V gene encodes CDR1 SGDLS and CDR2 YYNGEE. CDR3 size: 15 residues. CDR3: CASSAHPRTDETQYF. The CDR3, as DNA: TGTGCCAGCAGCGCGCACCCAAGGACTGACGAGACCCAGTACTTC.

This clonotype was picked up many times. CDR3 coding DNA: TGCGCCAGCAGCTTGGGTTTTGGGGAATCCTCCTTCTACGAGCAGTACTTC. It codes for CASSLGFGESSFYEQYF. The V call is TRBV5-1, the J call TRBJ2-7; D unresolved. CDR1 and CDR2 (germline): SGHRS, YFSETQ. The germline V and J ends were trimmed by 0 bases and 3 bases, with 19 bases remaining between them. There are 17 residues in the CDR3. The full variable domain, its missing parts supplied by reference TRBV5-1 and TRBJ2-7, is KAGVTQTPRYLIKTRGQQVTLSCSPISGHRSVSWYQQTPGQGLQFLFEYFSETQRNKGNFPGRFSGRQFSNSRSEMNVSTLELGDSALYLCASSLGFGESSFYEQYFGPGTRLTVT.

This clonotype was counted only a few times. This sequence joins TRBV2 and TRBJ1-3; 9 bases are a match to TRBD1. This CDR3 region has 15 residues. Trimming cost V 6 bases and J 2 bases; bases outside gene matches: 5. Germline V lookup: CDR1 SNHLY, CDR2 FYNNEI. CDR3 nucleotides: TGTGCCAGCAGACCCCGGGACAGGGCTGGAAACACCATATATTTT. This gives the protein CASRPRDRAGNTIYF.

The CDR3, as DNA: TGCGCCAGCAGCCGGGAGAGAAGCACAGATACGCAGTATTTT. This translates into CASSRERSTDTQYF. The chain has TRBV4-3 and TRBJ2-3; D is possibly TRBD2 (5 bases). The germline gives CDR1 LGHNA, CDR2 YSLEER. This CDR3 is 14 amino acids long. Trimming took off 4 bases at V and 0 bases at J, with 8 bases between the two ends.

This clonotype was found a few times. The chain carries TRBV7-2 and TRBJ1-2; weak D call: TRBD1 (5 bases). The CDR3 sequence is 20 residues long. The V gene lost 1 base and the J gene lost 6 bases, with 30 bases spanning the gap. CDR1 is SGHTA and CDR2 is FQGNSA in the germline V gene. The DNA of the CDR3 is TGTGCCAGCAGCTTAGATTGGGGGGAGCTAGTTTTCCCCTCCAGGCATGGCTACACCTTC. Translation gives CASSLDWGELVFPSRHGYTF.

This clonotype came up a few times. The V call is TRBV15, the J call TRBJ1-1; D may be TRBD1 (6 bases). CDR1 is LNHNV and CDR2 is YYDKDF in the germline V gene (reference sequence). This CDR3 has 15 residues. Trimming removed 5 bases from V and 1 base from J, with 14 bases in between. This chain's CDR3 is CATSRGGASNTEAFF. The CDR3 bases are TGTGCCACCAGCCGAGGGGGGGCCTCGAACACTGAAGCTTTCTTT. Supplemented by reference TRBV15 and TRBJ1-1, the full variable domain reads DAMVIQNPRYQVTQFGKPVTLSCSQTLNHNVMYWYQQKSSQAPKLLFHYYDKDFNNEADTPDNFQSRRPNTSFCFLDIRSPGLGDTAMYLCATSRGGASNTEAFFGQGTRLTVV.

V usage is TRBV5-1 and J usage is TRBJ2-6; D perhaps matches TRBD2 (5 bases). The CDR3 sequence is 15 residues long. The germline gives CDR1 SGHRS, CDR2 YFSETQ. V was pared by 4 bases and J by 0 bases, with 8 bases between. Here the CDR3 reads CASSGSVSGANVLTF. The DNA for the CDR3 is TGCGCCAGCAGCGGGAGTGTCTCTGGGGCCAACGTCCTGACTTTC.

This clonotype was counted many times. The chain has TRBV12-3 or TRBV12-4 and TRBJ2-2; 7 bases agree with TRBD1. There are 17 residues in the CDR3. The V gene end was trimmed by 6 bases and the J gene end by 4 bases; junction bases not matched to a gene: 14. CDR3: CASSLGQRSGSTGELFF. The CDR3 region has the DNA TGTGCCAGCAGCCTGGGACAGCGGTCGGGGTCCACCGGGGAGCTGTTTTTT.

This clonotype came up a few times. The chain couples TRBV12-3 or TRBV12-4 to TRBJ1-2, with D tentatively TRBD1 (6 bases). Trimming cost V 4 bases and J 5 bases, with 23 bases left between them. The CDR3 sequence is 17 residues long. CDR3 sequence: CASSSLLEITGLYGYTF. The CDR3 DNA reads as TGTGCCAGCAGTTCTCTCTTAGAGATTACAGGGTTGTATGGCTACACCTTC.

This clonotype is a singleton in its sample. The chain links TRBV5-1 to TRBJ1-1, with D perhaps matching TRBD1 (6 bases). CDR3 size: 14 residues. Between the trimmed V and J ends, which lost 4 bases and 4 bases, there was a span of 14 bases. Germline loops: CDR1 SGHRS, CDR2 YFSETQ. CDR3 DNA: TGCGCCAGCAGCAGATTGGGGGCAGGCACTGAAGCTTTCTTT. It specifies CASSRLGAGTEAFF.

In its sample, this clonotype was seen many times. CDR3 DNA: TGCAGTGCTAGTCACAGGGGCAACTATGGCTACACCTTC. Translation: CSASHRGNYGYTF. The chain employs TRBV20-1 and TRBJ1-2, with 7 bases matching TRBD1. Unmatched junction bases numbered 3, after V lost 3 bases and J lost 2 bases. The CDR3 runs 13 residues. Germline V gives CDR1 DFQATT, CDR2 SNEGSKA (reference sequence).

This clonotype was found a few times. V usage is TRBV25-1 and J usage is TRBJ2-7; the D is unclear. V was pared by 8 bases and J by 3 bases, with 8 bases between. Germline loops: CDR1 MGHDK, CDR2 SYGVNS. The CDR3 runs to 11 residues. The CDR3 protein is CASESLYEQYF. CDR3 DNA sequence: TGTGCCAGCGAGTCCCTCTACGAGCAGTACTTC.

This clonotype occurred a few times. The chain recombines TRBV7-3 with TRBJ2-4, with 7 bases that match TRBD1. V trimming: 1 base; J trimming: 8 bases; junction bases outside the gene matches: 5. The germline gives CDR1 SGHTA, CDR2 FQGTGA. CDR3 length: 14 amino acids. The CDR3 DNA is TGTGCCAGCAGCTTAAATCTGCAGGGGGACATTCAGTACTTC. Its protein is CASSLNLQGDIQYF.

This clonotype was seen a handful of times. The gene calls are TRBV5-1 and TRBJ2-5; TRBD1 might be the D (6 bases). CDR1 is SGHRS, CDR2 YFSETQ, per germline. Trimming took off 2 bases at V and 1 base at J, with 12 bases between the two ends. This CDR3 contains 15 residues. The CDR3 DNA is TGCGCCAGCAGCTTCTCCGGGACAACCCAAGAGACCCAGTACTTC. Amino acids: CASSFSGTTQETQYF.

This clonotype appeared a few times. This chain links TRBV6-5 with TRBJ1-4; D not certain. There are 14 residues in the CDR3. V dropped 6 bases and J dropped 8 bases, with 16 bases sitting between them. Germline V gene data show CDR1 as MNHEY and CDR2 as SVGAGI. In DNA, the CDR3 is TGTGCCAGCAGCCCATCCATTGCCCGAGAAAAACTGTTTTTT. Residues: CASSPSIAREKLFF.

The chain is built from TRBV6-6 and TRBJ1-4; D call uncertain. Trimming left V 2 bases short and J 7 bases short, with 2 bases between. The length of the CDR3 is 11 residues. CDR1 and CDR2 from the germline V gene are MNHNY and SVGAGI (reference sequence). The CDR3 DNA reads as TGTGCCAGCAGTTACGGTGAAAAACTGTTTTTT. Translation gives CASSYGEKLFF.

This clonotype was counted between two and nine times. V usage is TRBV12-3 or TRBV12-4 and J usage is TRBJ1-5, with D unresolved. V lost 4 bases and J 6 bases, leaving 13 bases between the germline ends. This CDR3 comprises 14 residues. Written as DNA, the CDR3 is TGTGCCAGCAGTTCCGGGAGGGCCGCTCAGCCCCAGCATTTT. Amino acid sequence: CASSSGRAAQPQHF.

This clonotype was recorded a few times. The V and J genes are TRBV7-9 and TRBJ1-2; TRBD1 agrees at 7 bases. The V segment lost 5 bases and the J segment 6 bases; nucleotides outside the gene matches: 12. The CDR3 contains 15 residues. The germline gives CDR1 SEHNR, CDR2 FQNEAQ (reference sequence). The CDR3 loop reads CASSRSTGLGDGYTF. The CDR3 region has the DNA TGTGCCAGCAGCCGATCGACAGGGCTCGGTGATGGCTACACCTTC.

CDR3 nucleotides: TGTGCCAGCAGCATTACTAGCGGGGGGGCCCAAGATACGCAGTATTTT. Residues: CASSITSGGAQDTQYF. This chain connects TRBV7-9 to TRBJ2-3, with 13 bases aligning to TRBD2. Germline V gene sequence: CDR1 SEHNR, CDR2 FQNEAQ (reference sequence). V shed 5 bases and J 5 bases; nucleotides not matched to a gene: 7. This CDR3 contains 16 residues.

CDR3 coding DNA: TGTGCCAGCAGCCCCGCGGGACTAGCGGGGGCTAATGAGCAGTTCTTC. As protein: CASSPAGLAGANEQFF. V usage is TRBV4-2 and J usage is TRBJ2-1, with 14 bases fitting TRBD2. V lost 4 bases and J lost 7; bases outside the gene matches: 6. The germline CDR1 and CDR2 sequences are LGHNA and YNFKEQ. The CDR3 totals 16 residues.